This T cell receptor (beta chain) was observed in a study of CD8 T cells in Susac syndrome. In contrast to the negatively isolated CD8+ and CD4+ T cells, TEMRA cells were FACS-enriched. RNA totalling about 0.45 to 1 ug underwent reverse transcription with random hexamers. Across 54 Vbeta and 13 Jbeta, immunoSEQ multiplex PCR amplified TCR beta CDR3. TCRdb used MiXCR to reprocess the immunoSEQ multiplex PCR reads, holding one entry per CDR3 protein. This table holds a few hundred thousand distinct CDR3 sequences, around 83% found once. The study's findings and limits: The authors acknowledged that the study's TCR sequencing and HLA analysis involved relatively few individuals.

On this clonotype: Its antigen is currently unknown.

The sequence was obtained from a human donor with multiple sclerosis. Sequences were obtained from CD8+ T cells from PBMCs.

CDR3 bases: TGTGCCAGCAGTCCGGGCCCCGTAGGGTTGGCTTTCTTT. It specifies CASSPGPVGLAFF. The chain links TRBV27 to TRBJ1-1; D gene unclear. Germline-derived CDR1 and CDR2 are MNHEY and SMNVEV (reference sequence). The ends were cut back, 5 bases at V and 11 bases at J, with 18 bases in the middle. The CDR3 is made up of 13 amino acids.